This T cell receptor (beta chain) was identified in a study of Ad26.COV2.S vaccination and SARS-CoV-2 variants. The overall study: Into the muscle, Ad26.COV2.S was dosed once or twice, 56 days apart. General study results and limits: Estimates derived from TCR breadth and depth analyses may have underestimated total T cell responses. Spike-specific responses of CD8+ and CD4+ T cells were reported to display substantial breadth after vaccination.

Note on this clone: Its specificity is unknown.

Treatment specified: approximately 18 received Ad26.COV2.S at low or high dose, single or two shots; about 5 received placebo; per-sample allocation not given. Samples came from day 63 after the first vaccine or placebo injection. Recruitment in Boston yielded a donor of adult age, 18-55 years. Here immunoSEQ multiplex PCR was the method, and the copy in TCRdb shows in-frame clones only, minus some. Among about 480,000 clones listed, approximately 90% were seen once. V lost 3 bases and J 7 bases, leaving 10 bases between the germline ends. The germline CDR1 and CDR2 sequences are PRHDT and FYEKMQ (reference sequence). The CDR3 consists of 14 residues.

The chain couples TRBV13 to TRBJ1-6; D may be TRBD1 (5 bases). The sequences come from peripheral blood, collected in a trial of Ad26.COV2.S vaccine versus placebo. The receptor's source is a person aged 18-60 years who received the Ad26.COV2.S COVID-19 vaccine or a placebo. CDR3 nucleotide sequence: TGTGCCAGCAGCTTCCAGGGAGGAAATTCACCCCTCCACTTT. Translated, it gives CASSFQGGNSPLHF.